This T cell receptor beta chain was found in a study of cytomegalovirus exposure and HLA in healthy donors. Primers for the PCR totalled 60 Vbeta and 13 Jbeta. Assay used: immunoSEQ multiplex PCR; TCRdb lists only in-frame clones, some missing. The sample shows 150,000 to 200,000 clones, more than 75% of them seen only once. The germline V gene encodes CDR1 MDHEN and CDR2 SYDVKM. Trimming took 7 bases from V and 5 from J; bases not matched to a gene: 7. This CDR3 comprises 14 residues. Specimen: PBMCs. The chain recombines TRBV28 with TRBJ2-2; 7 bases match TRBD1. The clonotype originates from a man aged 40-49 years in good health and CMV-seronegative. CDR3: CASMWGQPTGELFF. The CDR3 DNA sequence: TGTGCCAGCATGTGGGGACAGCCTACCGGGGAGCTGTTTTTT.